This TCR beta chain was profiled in a study of blood T cell repertoires in COVID-19. Study-wide background: Samples of COVID-19 (acute and convalescent) were obtained from the United States, Italy and Spain. In each case, the material was cDNA or gDNA derived from T cells, B-cell-depleted T cells, or PBMCs.

In the study's own analysis: Reference gene primer amplification gave nucleated cell count estimates. Assay used: immunoSEQ multiplex PCR; TCRdb lists only in-frame clones, some missing. The DNA gave D and trimming, while V, J and clone size come from that table. Among around 33,000 clones listed, around 90% were seen once. The germline V gene encodes CDR1 KGHSH and CDR2 LQKENI. The CDR3 contains 14 residues. V was pared by 3 bases and J by 4 bases, with 1 base of the junction left unmatched. The sample comprised peripheral blood. The chain recombines TRBV18 with TRBJ2-5; TRBD1 agrees at 11 bases. This receptor was obtained from a man aged 80 or over with acute or convalescent COVID-19. The CDR3 DNA follows: TGTGCCAGCTCACCGGACAGGGGGCTAGAGACCCAGTACTTC. Translated: CASSPDRGLETQYF.